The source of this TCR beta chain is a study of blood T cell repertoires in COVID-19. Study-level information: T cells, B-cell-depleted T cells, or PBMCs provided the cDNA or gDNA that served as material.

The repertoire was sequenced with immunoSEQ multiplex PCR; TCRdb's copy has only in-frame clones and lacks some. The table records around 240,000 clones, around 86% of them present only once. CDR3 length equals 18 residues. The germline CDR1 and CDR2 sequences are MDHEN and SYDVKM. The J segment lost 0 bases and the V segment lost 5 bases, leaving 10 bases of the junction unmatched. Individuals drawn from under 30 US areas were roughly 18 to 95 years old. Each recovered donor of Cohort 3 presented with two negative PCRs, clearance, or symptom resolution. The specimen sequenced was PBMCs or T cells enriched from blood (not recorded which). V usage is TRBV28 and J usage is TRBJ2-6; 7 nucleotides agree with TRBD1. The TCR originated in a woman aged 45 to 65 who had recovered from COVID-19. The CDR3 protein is CASSTVQGPSSGANVLTF. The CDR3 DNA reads TGTGCCAGCAGTACAGTACAGGGGCCAAGCTCTGGGGCCAACGTCCTGACTTTC.